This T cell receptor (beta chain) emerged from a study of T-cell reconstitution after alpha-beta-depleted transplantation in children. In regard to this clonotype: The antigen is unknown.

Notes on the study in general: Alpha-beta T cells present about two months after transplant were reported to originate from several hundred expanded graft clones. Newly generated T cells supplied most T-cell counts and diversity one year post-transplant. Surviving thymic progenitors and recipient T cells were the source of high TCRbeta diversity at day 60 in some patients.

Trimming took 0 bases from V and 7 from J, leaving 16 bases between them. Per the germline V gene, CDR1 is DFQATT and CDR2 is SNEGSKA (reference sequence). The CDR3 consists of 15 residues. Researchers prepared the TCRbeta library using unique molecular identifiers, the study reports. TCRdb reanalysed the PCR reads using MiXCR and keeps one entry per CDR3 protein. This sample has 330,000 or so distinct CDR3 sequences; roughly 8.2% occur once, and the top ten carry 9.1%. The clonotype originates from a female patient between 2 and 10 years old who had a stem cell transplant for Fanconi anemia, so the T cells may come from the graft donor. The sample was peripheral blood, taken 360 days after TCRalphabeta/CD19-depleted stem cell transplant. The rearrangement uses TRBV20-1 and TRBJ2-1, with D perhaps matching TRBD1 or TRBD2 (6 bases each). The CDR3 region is CSAREGGGDSNEQFF. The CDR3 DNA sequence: TGCAGTGCTAGAGAGGGGGGCGGCGACTCTAATGAGCAGTTCTTC.